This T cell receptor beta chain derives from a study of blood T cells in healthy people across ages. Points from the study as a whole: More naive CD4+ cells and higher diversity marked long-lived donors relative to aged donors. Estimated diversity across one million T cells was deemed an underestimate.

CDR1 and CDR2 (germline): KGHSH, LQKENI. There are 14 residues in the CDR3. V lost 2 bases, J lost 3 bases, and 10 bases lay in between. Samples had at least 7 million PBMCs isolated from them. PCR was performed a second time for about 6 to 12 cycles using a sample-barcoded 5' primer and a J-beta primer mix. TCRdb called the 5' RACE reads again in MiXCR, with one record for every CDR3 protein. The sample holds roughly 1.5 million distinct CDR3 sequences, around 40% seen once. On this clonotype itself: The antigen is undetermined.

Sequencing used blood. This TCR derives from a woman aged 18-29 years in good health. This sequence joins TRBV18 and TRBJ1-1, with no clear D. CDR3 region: CASSPDWEHTEAFF. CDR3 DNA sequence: TGTGCCAGCTCACCAGATTGGGAGCACACTGAAGCTTTCTTT.